The TCR beta chain under discussion was sequenced for a study of blood T cell repertoires in COVID-19. Profiled with immunoSEQ multiplex PCR; TCRdb holds only in-frame clones, not every one. The sample lists about 100,000 clones; roughly 78% were seen once. Germline lookup yields CDR1 SGHTA and CDR2 FQGTGA. This CDR3 has 13 residues. V lost 2 bases to trimming and J lost 3 bases; unmatched junction nucleotides: 0. Sequencing was done on a sample of peripheral blood. The clonotype was recovered from a woman aged 80 or over with active or convalescent COVID-19. This rearrangement joins TRBV7-3 to TRBJ1-2; 7 bases fit TRBD1. CDR3 protein: CASSLGQDYGYTF. The CDR3 bases are TGTGCCAGCAGCTTAGGACAGGACTATGGCTACACCTTC.